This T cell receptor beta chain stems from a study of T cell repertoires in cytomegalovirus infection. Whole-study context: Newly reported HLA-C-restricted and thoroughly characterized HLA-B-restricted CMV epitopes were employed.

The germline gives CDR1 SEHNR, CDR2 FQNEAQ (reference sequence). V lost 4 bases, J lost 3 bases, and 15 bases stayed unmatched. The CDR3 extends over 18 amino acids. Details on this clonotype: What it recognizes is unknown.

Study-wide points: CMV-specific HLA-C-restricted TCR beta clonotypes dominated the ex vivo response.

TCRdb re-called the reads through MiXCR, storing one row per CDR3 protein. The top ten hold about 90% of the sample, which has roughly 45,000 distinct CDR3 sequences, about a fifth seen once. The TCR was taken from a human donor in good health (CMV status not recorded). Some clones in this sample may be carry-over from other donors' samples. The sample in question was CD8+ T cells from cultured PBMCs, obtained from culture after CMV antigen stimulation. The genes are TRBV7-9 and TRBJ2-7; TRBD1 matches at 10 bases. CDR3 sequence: CASSSLPGTGVLLYEQYF. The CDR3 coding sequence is TGTGCCAGCAGCTCCCTGCCCGGGACAGGGGTTTTGCTCTACGAGCAGTACTTC.